These 31 T cell receptor beta chains were all obtained from the same sample, sequenced in a study of T-cell reconstitution after alpha-beta-depleted transplantation in children (dated by TCRdb to the mid-2010s). Receptors were amplified or captured by PCR. Sequencing instrument: Illumina HiSeq 2500. TCR libraries were prepared with molecular barcoding, using unique molecular identifiers to normalize TCRbeta repertoire quantification. TCRdb itself trimmed the public reads at Q25 with fastp, ran MiXCR and retained productive beta chains. Each entry is one CDR3 protein sequence, shown with its most common DNA and genes. A total of 750,000 to 950,000 distinct CDR3 sequences appear in this sample, 16% of them only once. The ten largest clones take up around 4.5% of the sample. In light of the paper, this sample's treatment or condition label describes: allogeneic hematopoietic cell transplantation with graft depleted of TCRalphabeta T cells and CD19 B cells.

The material sequenced was PBMCs, mostly from graft donor cells, taken 360 days after TCRalphabeta/CD19-depleted stem cell transplant. These TCRs come from a male patient younger than 18 who had a stem cell transplant for acute lymphoblastic leukemia, so the T cells may come from the graft donor.

This clonotype was picked up a small number of times. DNA of the CDR3: TGTGCCAGCTCCCTCATCGGACAGGTTGTGGGGAACACTGAAGCTTTCTTT. This codes for CASSLIGQVVGNTEAFF. This rearrangement joins TRBV18 to TRBJ1-1; 7 bases agree with TRBD1. The CDR3 is made up of 17 amino acids. Per the germline V gene, CDR1 is KGHSH and CDR2 is LQKENI. Unmatched junction bases numbered 14, after V lost 6 bases and J lost 1 base.

This clonotype was picked up a small number of times. The chain joins TRBV6-1 to TRBJ2-1; weak D call: TRBD1 (6 bases). The CDR3 has 16 residues. Deletions cut 5 bases from V and 7 bases from J, with 21 bases between. From germline, CDR1 is MNHNS and CDR2 SASEGT. CDR3 loop: CASSPLQGGTVNEQFF. The CDR3 nucleotides are TGTGCCAGCAGTCCGCTACAGGGTGGTACGGTGAATGAGCAGTTCTTC.

This clonotype was detected ten times or more. The chain is built from TRBV5-4 and TRBJ2-5; tentatively, D is TRBD2 (5 bases). V gave up 5 bases and J gave up 1 base, with 6 bases separating them. CDR1 and CDR2 from the germline V gene are SGHNT and YYREEE (reference sequence). The CDR3 consists of 12 residues. The CDR3 DNA sequence: TGTGCCAGCAGGAGGGCCCAAGAGACCCAGTACTTC. Translation: CASRRAQETQYF. The full variable domain, in which reference TRBV5-4 and TRBJ2-5 provide the parts outside the CDR3, is ETGVTQSPTHLIKTRGQQVTLRCSSQSGHNTVSWYQQALGQGPQFIFQYYREEENGRGNFPPRFSGLQFPNYSSELNVNALELDDSALYLCASRRAQETQYFGPGTRLLVL.

In this sample, this clonotype turned up a few times. This chain's CDR3 is CASGLAFLASYNEQFF. The CDR3 nucleotides are TGTGCTAGTGGTTTGGCTTTTCTAGCGAGTTACAATGAGCAGTTCTTC. The V call is TRBV12-5, the J call TRBJ2-1; D perhaps matches TRBD2 (6 bases). Germline CDR1 reads LGHNT; CDR2 reads FRNRAP. The V gene lost 1 base and the J gene lost 4 bases, with 14 bases spanning the gap. The CDR3 covers 16 residues. The full variable domain, rest sourced from reference TRBV12-5 and TRBJ2-1, is DARVTQTPRHKVTEMGQEVTMRCQPILGHNTVFWYRQTMMQGLELLAYFRNRAPLDDSGMPKDRFSAEMPDATLATLKIQPSEPRDSAVYFCASGLAFLASYNEQFFGPGTRLTVL.

This rearrangement joins TRBV6-5 to TRBJ1-1; D is unresolved. Germline CDR1 is MNHEY and CDR2 is SVGAGI. Trimming removed 0 bases at V and 6 bases at J, with 11 bases between. The CDR3 is 14 residues long. CDR3 region: CASSYSVGGSEAFF. CDR3 DNA: TGTGCCAGCAGTTACTCGGTTGGAGGGTCTGAAGCTTTCTTT.

The rearrangement uses TRBV7-9 and TRBJ1-4; D gene ambiguous. Trimming left V 7 bases short and J 11 bases short, with 14 bases between. This CDR3 is built from 12 residues. Germline CDR1 SEHNR, CDR2 FQNEAQ (reference sequence). CDR3 loop: CASTSRADKLFF. The CDR3 DNA reads as TGTGCCAGCACCTCTAGGGCAGACAAACTGTTTTTT.

This clonotype was recorded a few times. This chain links TRBV18 with TRBJ1-4; D is uncertain. This CDR3 is built from 13 residues. With 0 bases removed from V and 7 bases from J, the gap between germline ends came to 6 bases. Per germline, CDR1 KGHSH and CDR2 LQKENI. The CDR3 here is CASSPPVREKLFF. The CDR3 DNA reads TGTGCCAGCTCACCACCGGTCCGTGAAAAACTGTTTTTT.

This clonotype was counted between two and nine times. V is TRBV4-1 and J is TRBJ2-7; 9 bases are a match to TRBD1. Trimming cost V 4 bases and J 4 bases; bases outside gene matches: 5. Germline V lookup: CDR1 MGHRA, CDR2 YSYEKL. There are 14 residues in the CDR3. The CDR3 sequence is CASSPFGQGYEQYF. The CDR3 region has the DNA TGCGCCAGCAGCCCCTTCGGACAGGGGTACGAGCAGTACTTC.

This clonotype was detected only a few times. The V call is TRBV20-1, the J call TRBJ2-7; the match to TRBD1 covers 7 bases. Germline V lookup: CDR1 DFQATT, CDR2 SNEGSKA (reference sequence). V gave up 1 base and J gave up 2 bases; unmatched junction bases: 5. The CDR3 has 14 amino acids. The chain's CDR3 is CSARAGTATYEQYF. The CDR3 nucleotides read TGCAGTGCTAGAGCCGGGACAGCCACCTACGAGCAGTACTTC.

The gene calls are TRBV18 and TRBJ2-4, with D possibly called TRBD1 or TRBD2 (5 bases each). The V gene's germline CDR1 is KGHSH and CDR2 LQKENI. V shed 1 base and J shed 0 bases, with 13 bases lying between them. The CDR3 totals 17 residues. CDR3 nucleotides: TGTGCCAGCTCACCACAACGGGACGGAAGAGCCAAAAACATTCAGTACTTC. This encodes CASSPQRDGRAKNIQYF.

This clonotype was seen a few times. The CDR3 loop reads CASIPRGTSGGGEQFF. CDR3 bases: TGTGCCAGCATCCCCCGAGGAACTAGCGGTGGAGGGGAGCAGTTCTTC. The genes are TRBV6-5 and TRBJ2-1; 8 bases line up with TRBD2. The CDR3 has 16 amino acids. Germline V gene sequence: CDR1 MNHEY, CDR2 SVGAGI. V dropped 7 bases and J dropped 10; count of bases not matched to a gene: 18.

This chain connects TRBV5-1 to TRBJ2-3, with TRBD2 identical over 9 bases. The CDR3 loop spans 18 amino acids. Losses at the gene ends were 3 bases for V and 6 bases for J; bases not matched to a gene: 17. The germline V gene has CDR1 SGHRS and CDR2 YFSETQ. The CDR3 loop is CASSWGLPASGARDTQYF. CDR3 DNA sequence: TGCGCCAGCAGCTGGGGACTTCCGGCTAGCGGGGCGCGGGATACGCAGTATTTT.

The sample holds many counts of this clonotype. J is TRBJ1-4 and V is TRBV20-1; 7 positions agree with TRBD1. The CDR3 loop spans 14 amino acids. Unmatched junction bases numbered 7, after V lost 2 bases and J lost 7 bases. The germline gives CDR1 DFQATT, CDR2 SNEGSKA (reference sequence). This chain's CDR3 is CSARPDRVGEKLFF. CDR3 coding DNA: TGCAGTGCTAGACCCGACAGGGTGGGTGAAAAACTGTTTTTT.

Of note for this clonotype: One end of the junction does not line up with germline, which may come from a read error. The chain employs TRBV20-1 and TRBJ2-7; D is ambiguous. This CDR3 is built from 17 residues. Looked up from germline, CDR1 is DFQATT and CDR2 is SNEGSKA (reference sequence). The CDR3 DNA reads as TGCTGTGCTAGAGATCCCTTTAACCGGGCTCCCTCCTACGAGCAGTACTTC. Encoded protein: CCARDPFNRAPSYEQYF.

This clonotype turned up a few times. The chain carries TRBV12-3 or TRBV12-4 and TRBJ1-2, with 11 bases fitting TRBD1. Trimming removed 5 bases from V and 2 bases from J; junction bases left unmatched: 4. This CDR3 is 15 amino acids long. CDR3 sequence (DNA): TGTGCCAGCAGTCCGGACAGGGGGCGCAACTATGGCTACACCTTC. This translates into CASSPDRGRNYGYTF.

This clonotype occurred a few times. The rearrangement links TRBV3-1 to TRBJ1-4, with D possibly being TRBD1 (5 bases). This CDR3 spans 15 amino acids. CDR1 is LGHDT and CDR2 is YNNKEL in the germline V gene (reference sequence). V lost 7 bases to trimming and J lost 7 bases, with 19 bases between them. CDR3 DNA sequence: TGTGCCAGCAACCCCAATGGACAAGATGGTGAAAAACTGTTTTTT. Its protein product is CASNPNGQDGEKLFF.

The CDR3 reads CASSLESWATDTQYF. CDR3 nucleotide sequence: TGTGCCAGCAGCTTGGAGTCCTGGGCCACAGATACGCAGTATTTT. This chain uses TRBV5-4 with TRBJ2-3; D unclear. Looked up from germline, CDR1 is SGHNT and CDR2 is YYREEE (reference sequence). V dropped 0 bases and J dropped 2 bases, with 10 bases sitting between them. The CDR3 length is 15 residues.

This clonotype was recorded a few times. The V and J genes are TRBV7-3 and TRBJ2-1, with D unclear. CDR3 length: 15 amino acids. V shed 5 bases and J shed 4 bases, with 15 bases lying between them. CDR1 and CDR2 (germline): SGHTA, FQGTGA. The CDR3 loop is CASSPRGEQYNEQFF. Written as DNA, the CDR3 is TGTGCCAGCAGCCCCCGTGGAGAGCAATACAATGAGCAGTTCTTC.

J is TRBJ2-1 and V is TRBV5-1; D is tentatively TRBD1 or TRBD2 (5 bases each). Trimming took off 0 bases at V and 12 bases at J, with 19 bases between the two ends. Germline V gene lookup returns CDR1 SGHRS and CDR2 YFSETQ. The CDR3 contains 15 residues. This CDR3 is CASSLAGTPTLGQFF. The CDR3 nucleotides read TGCGCCAGCAGCTTGGCCGGGACCCCGACCTTGGGGCAGTTCTTC.

The genes are TRBV4-1 and TRBJ2-7; no firm D call. There are 15 residues in the CDR3. CDR1 and CDR2 (germline): MGHRA, YSYEKL. V was pared by 5 bases and J by 0 bases, with 14 bases between. CDR3 sequence reads: CASSVSRLSSYEQYF. The CDR3 coding sequence is TGCGCCAGCAGCGTCTCACGTTTAAGCTCCTACGAGCAGTACTTC.

V gene TRBV14 combines with J gene TRBJ2-1, with 9 bases aligning to TRBD2. Germline lookup yields CDR1 SGHDN and CDR2 FVKESK. Unmatched junction bases numbered 7, after V lost 1 base and J lost 12 bases. The CDR3 spans 14 residues. CDR3 loop: CASSQVSGRYGQFF. The CDR3 DNA reads as TGTGCCAGCAGCCAAGTAAGCGGGAGGTACGGGCAGTTCTTC.

This chain connects TRBV20-1 to TRBJ2-6; 9 bases align to TRBD1. There are 16 residues in the CDR3. Germline V gene sequence: CDR1 DFQATT, CDR2 SNEGSKA (reference sequence). The V segment lost 5 bases and the J segment 1 base; nucleotides outside the gene matches: 6. DNA for the CDR3: TGCAGTGCTCCCGACAGGGGGTCGTCTGGGGCCAACGTCCTGACTTTC. Protein product: CSAPDRGSSGANVLTF.

The chain links TRBV19 to TRBJ1-5; D may be TRBD1 (6 bases). This CDR3 has 17 residues. CDR1 LNHDA and CDR2 SQIVND come from the germline V gene (reference sequence). Trimming took off 3 bases at V and 2 bases at J, with 17 bases between the two ends. CDR3 region: CASSIGQGSFGNQPQHF. The DNA for the CDR3 is TGTGCCAGTAGTATTGGGCAGGGGTCCTTTGGCAATCAGCCCCAGCATTTT.

V and J are TRBV5-1 and TRBJ2-3; 13 bases align to TRBD2. Germline-derived CDR1 and CDR2 are SGHRS and YFSETQ. This CDR3 has 18 amino acids. V was clipped by 2 bases and J by 0 bases; unmatched bases: 6. The CDR3 DNA reads as TGCGCCAGCAGCTTCCGACTAGCGGGAGGTTCTAGCACAGATACGCAGTATTTT. Encoded protein: CASSFRLAGGSSTDTQYF.

V and J are TRBV20-1 and TRBJ2-7; possible D gene TRBD1, 6 bases. Germline CDR1 DFQATT, CDR2 SNEGSKA (reference sequence). The CDR3 is made up of 13 amino acids. V dropped 4 bases and J dropped 4 bases, with 14 bases sitting between them. CDR3 sequence reads: CSAIPRTVYEQYF. The CDR3 DNA sequence: TGCAGTGCTATACCGCGGACAGTATACGAGCAGTACTTC.

This chain links TRBV4-1 with TRBJ2-3; no clear D gene. Germline V gene data show CDR1 as MGHRA and CDR2 as YSYEKL. Trimming shortened V by 1 base and J by 0 bases, and 11 bases separated the two germline ends. This CDR3 comprises 16 residues. As DNA, the CDR3 is TGCGCCAGCAGCCAAGGTCAAGCCATCAGCACAGATACGCAGTATTTT. The encoded protein is CASSQGQAISTDTQYF.

Only a few counts were recorded for this clonotype. This chain uses TRBV2 with TRBJ1-2; D is unresolved. The CDR3 consists of 10 residues. Between the trimmed V and J ends, which lost 10 bases and 4 bases, there was a span of 7 bases. Per the germline V gene, CDR1 is SNHLY and CDR2 is FYNNEI. The CDR3 loop is CAKTVYGYTF. Written as DNA, the CDR3 is TGTGCCAAGACGGTCTATGGCTACACCTTC.

The sample holds many counts of this clonotype. This sequence joins TRBV3-1 and TRBJ2-2; TRBD2 agrees at 14 bases. Unmatched junction bases numbered 7, after V lost 5 bases and J lost 8 bases. CDR3 length equals 16 residues. Germline values: CDR1 LGHDT, CDR2 YNNKEL (reference sequence). The CDR3 loop is CASSSGLAGVSGELFF. The CDR3 DNA sequence: TGTGCCAGCAGCTCGGGACTAGCGGGAGTATCTGGGGAGCTGTTTTTT.

A remark on this clonotype: Because the CDR3 is missing its conserved closing phenylalanine or tryptophan, this is likely a read error. The V call is TRBV4-1, the J call TRBJ2-7; no definite D call. Per germline, CDR1 MGHRA and CDR2 YSYEKL. Trimming left V 0 bases short and J 2 bases short, with 11 bases between. The CDR3 extends over 15 amino acids. The CDR3 reads CASSQDRARAYEQYS. Written as DNA, the CDR3 is TGCGCCAGCAGCCAAGATAGGGCACGGGCCTACGAGCAGTACTCC.

This clonotype occurred many times. This chain uses TRBV7-2 with TRBJ2-7, with D uncertain. Germline-derived CDR1 and CDR2 are SGHTA and FQGNSA. The V end was cut by 7 bases, the J end by 12 bases, with 16 bases between. This CDR3 has 11 residues. The CDR3 sequence: CASTLGRSLYF. The CDR3 region has the DNA TGTGCCAGCACCTTGGGCAGGTCTTTGTACTTC.

The V call is TRBV5-1, the J call TRBJ2-5; D gene uncertain. CDR3 length: 15 amino acids. Germline CDR1 is SGHRS and CDR2 is YFSETQ. V was cut by 2 bases and J by 0 bases, with 11 bases left in between. The CDR3 protein is CASSFVRTHQETQYF. In DNA form, the CDR3 reads TGCGCCAGCAGCTTCGTCCGTACTCACCAAGAGACCCAGTACTTC.